This paragraph reports one T cell receptor beta chain. These data belong to a study of blood T cell repertoires in COVID-19. Study context: COVID-19 samples from acute and convalescent phases originated in the United States, Italy and Spain. T cells, B-cell-depleted T cells, or PBMCs supplied cDNA or gDNA.

The germline V gene has CDR1 SGHRS and CDR2 YFSETQ. This CDR3 contains 17 residues. V lost 0 bases to trimming and J lost 2 bases; unmatched junction nucleotides: 6. TCRdb keeps only in-frame clones here, not all; method: immunoSEQ multiplex PCR. The table records around 300,000 clones, 85% to 90% of them present only once. The V and J genes are TRBV5-1 and TRBJ2-2; 8 nucleotides align to TRBD1. Sequencing was done on a sample of peripheral blood. This TCR was sampled from a woman aged 50 to 60 with active or convalescent COVID-19. The CDR3, as DNA: TGCGCCAGCAGCTTGGATTTACAGGGGGTAAACACCGGGGAGCTGTTTTTT. The encoded protein is CASSLDLQGVNTGELFF.